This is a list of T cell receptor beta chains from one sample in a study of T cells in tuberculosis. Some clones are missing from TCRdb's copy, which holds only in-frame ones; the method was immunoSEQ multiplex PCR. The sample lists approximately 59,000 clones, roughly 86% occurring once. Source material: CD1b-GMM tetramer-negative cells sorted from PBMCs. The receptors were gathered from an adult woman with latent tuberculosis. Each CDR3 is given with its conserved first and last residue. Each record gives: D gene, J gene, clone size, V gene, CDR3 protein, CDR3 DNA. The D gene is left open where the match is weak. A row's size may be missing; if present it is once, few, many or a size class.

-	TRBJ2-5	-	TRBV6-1	CASSHFQETQYF	TGTGCCAGCAGTCACTTCCAAGAGACCCAGTACTTC
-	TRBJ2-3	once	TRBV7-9	CASSLGARYVVTDTQYF	TGTGCCAGCAGCTTAGGGGCCCGATACGTTGTCACAGATACGCAGTATTTT
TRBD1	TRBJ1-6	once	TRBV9	CASSQRTTGDSPLHF	TGTGCCAGCAGCCAGAGGACCACAGGGGATTCACCCCTCCACTTT
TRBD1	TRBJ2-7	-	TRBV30	CAWAQGISYEQYF	TGTGCCTGGGCACAGGGGATCTCCTACGAGCAGTACTTC
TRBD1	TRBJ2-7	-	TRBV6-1	CASSEERTGGATYEQYF	TGTGCCAGCAGTGAAGAACGGACAGGGGGAGCCACTTACGAGCAGTACTTC
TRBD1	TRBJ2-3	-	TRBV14	CASSQAGTGSTDTQYF	TGTGCCAGCAGCCAAGCCGGGACAGGGAGCACAGATACGCAGTATTTT
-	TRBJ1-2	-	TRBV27	CASSTRGGQGYGYTF	TGTGCCAGCAGTACCCGGGGGGGGCAAGGCTATGGCTACACCTTC
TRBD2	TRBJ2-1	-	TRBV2	CASSASGGTTPGDEQFF	TGTGCCAGCAGTGCTAGCGGGGGGACCACCCCTGGGGATGAGCAGTTCTTC
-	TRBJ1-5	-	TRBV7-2	CASSLKGGSNQPQHF	TGTGCCAGCAGCTTAAAGGGAGGTAGCAATCAGCCCCAGCATTTT
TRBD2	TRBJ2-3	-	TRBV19	CASSMALTSGDWPGTDTQYF	TGTGCCAGTAGTATGGCCCTAACTAGCGGGGACTGGCCCGGCACAGATACGCAGTATTTT
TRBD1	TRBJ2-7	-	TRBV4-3	CASSPGQGLSSYEQYF	TGCGCCAGCAGCCCAGGACAGGGACTGAGCTCCTACGAGCAGTACTTC
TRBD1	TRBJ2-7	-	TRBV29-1	CSASGQAPYEQYF	TGCAGCGCTTCCGGACAGGCACCCTACGAGCAGTACTTC
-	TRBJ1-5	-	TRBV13	CASSPDSSNQPQHF	TGTGCCAGCAGCCCGGACAGTAGCAATCAGCCCCAGCATTTT
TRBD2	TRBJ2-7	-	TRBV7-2	CASSFGGGSYEQYF	TGTGCCAGCAGCTTCGGCGGGGGCTCCTACGAGCAGTACTTC
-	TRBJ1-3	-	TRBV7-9	CASSPKGRTREAGNTIYF	TGTGCCAGCAGCCCTAAGGGGCGGACCAGGGAGGCAGGAAACACCATATATTTT
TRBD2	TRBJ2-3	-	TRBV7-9	CASSPRTSGLATDTQYF	TGTGCCAGCAGCCCTCGGACTAGCGGACTAGCAACAGATACGCAGTATTTT
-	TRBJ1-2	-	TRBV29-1	CSVERESNYGYTF	TGCAGCGTTGAAAGGGAGTCTAACTATGGCTACACCTTC
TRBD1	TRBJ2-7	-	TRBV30	CARRPGQGYEQYF	TGTGCCCGGCGTCCGGGACAGGGGTACGAGCAGTACTTC
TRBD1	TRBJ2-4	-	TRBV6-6	CASSYGQGQNIQYF	TGTGCCAGCAGCTACGGACAGGGTCAAAACATTCAGTACTTC
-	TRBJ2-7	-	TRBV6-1	CASTQGRNSYEQYF	TGTGCCAGCACCCAGGGTAGGAACTCCTACGAGCAGTACTTC
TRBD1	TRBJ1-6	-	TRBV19	CASSHAGTGSPLHF	TGTGCCAGTAGTCACGCCGGGACAGGTTCACCCCTCCACTTT
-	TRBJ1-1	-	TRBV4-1	CASSLKAGEGTEAFF	TGCGCCAGCAGCCTTAAGGCAGGGGAGGGCACTGAAGCTTTCTTT
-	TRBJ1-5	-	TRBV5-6	CASSRYEVGQPQHF	TGTGCCAGCAGCCGATACGAAGTCGGTCAGCCCCAGCATTTT
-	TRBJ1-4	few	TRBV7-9	CASSPNRDEKLFF	TGTGCCAGCAGCCCGAACCGAGATGAAAAACTGTTTTTT
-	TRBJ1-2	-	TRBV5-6	CASRKYGSGTAYGYTF	TGTGCCAGCAGAAAGTATGGGTCGGGAACTGCCTATGGCTACACCTTC
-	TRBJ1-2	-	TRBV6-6	CASSWQGQNYGYTF	TGTGCCAGCAGCTGGCAGGGCCAGAACTATGGCTACACCTTC
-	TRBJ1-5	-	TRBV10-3	CAISETATQPQHF	TGTGCCATCAGTGAGACAGCCACTCAGCCCCAGCATTTT
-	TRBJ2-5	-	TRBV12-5	CASGFVNQETQYF	TGTGCTAGTGGTTTCGTAAACCAAGAGACCCAGTACTTC
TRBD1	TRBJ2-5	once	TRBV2	CASRLALRDSGQETQYF	TGTGCCAGCAGGTTAGCACTACGGGACAGTGGACAAGAGACCCAGTACTTC
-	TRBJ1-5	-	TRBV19	CASSIQGQGNQPQHF	TGTGCCAGTAGTATACAGGGCCAGGGCAATCAGCCCCAGCATTTT
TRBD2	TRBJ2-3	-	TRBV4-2	CASSPTGVSGGEDTQYF	TGTGCCAGCAGCCCGACAGGAGTTAGCGGGGGGGAGGATACGCAGTATTTT
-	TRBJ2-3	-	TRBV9	CASSVAPPDTQYF	TGTGCCAGCAGCGTAGCTCCTCCAGATACGCAGTATTTT